This T cell receptor (beta chain) stems from a study of blood T cells in healthy people across ages. Germline CDR1 is LGHNA and CDR2 is YSLEER. V gave up 6 bases and J gave up 7 bases, with 13 bases separating them. The CDR3 extends over 13 amino acids. Through a sample-barcoded 5' primer and a J-beta primer mix, a second PCR was run for about 6 to 11 cycles. TCRdb reprocessed the 5' RACE reads with MiXCR, giving one entry per CDR3 protein. The sample has more than 900,000 distinct CDR3 sequences; around 25% are singletons. These same records also appear under a second study, on T cells of mothers and their children.

J is TRBJ2-4 and V is TRBV4-3, with D maybe TRBD1 (7 bases). This receptor was identified in a girl aged 2 to 10 in good health. The sample consisted of blood. CDR3 sequence (DNA): TGCGCCAGCAGTAGGGCAGGGGGGAACATTCAGTACTTC. Translating gives CASSRAGGNIQYF.